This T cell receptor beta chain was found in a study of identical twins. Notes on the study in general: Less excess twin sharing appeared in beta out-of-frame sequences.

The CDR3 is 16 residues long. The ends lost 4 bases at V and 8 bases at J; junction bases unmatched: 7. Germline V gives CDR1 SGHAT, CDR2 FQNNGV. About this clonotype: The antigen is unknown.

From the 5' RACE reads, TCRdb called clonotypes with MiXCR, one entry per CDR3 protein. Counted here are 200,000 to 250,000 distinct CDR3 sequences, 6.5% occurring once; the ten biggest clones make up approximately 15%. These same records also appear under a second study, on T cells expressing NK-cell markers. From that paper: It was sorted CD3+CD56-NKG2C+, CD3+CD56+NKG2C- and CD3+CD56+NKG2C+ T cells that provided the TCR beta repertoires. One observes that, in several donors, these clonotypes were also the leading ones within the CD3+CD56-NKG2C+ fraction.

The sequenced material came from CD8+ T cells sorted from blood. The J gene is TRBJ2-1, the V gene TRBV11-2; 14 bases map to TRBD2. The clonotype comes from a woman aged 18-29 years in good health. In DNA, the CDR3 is TGTGCCAGCAGCTCCATGACTAGCGGGGGGGCGTATGAGCAGTTCTTC. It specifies CASSSMTSGGAYEQFF.